This T cell receptor beta chain stems from a study of cytomegalovirus exposure and HLA in healthy donors (dated by TCRdb to about 2017). Study-wide context: In an earlier analysis of 450 to 750 of the donors, approximately 300 Gb of sequence data and some 100 million unique TCR beta sequences from about 179 million T cells were reported. Typing coverage differed by locus: A, B, C, DRB1 and DQB1 were typed in roughly 629-640 donors, DQA1 in 522, DPA1 in 600 to 610, and DPB1 in 450 to 480. To predict cytomegalovirus infection status, the study combined high-throughput TCR immunosequencing, statistical association of individual TCRs with disease status, and machine learning. Donor age, sex, ethnicity and CMV serostatus were collected together with the repertoire data. The study profiled the T cell repertoires of under 700 subjects by immunosequencing and related them to cytomegalovirus serostatus. Several DR-DQ haplotypes were treated as single units for association and clustering because of strong linkage in the cohort. Rather than drawing on any new phenotypic data, the later analysis identified candidate immune exposures from TCR beta sequences and the way those sequences occurred across donors. Along with the approximately 700-subject first cohort, a separate validation cohort of more than 90 different subjects was used. Every discovery cohort repertoire had been produced on one sequencing platform. The genetic ancestry cluster associated with self-reported Caucasian donors included over 65% of the roughly 410 genotyped donors. An earlier analysis of 450 to 750 of the donors used high-throughput TCR beta sequencing to judge whether each TCR beta V gene segment behaved as functional or pseudogenic. An early release covering some 640 HLA-typed donors comprised 250 to 350 gigabases of sequencing data and tens of millions of unique TCR sequences. A later analysis re-examined previously published TCR beta repertoires from about 670 donors and added high-resolution HLA genotyping to investigate patterns of TCR occurrence. Genome-wide SNP genotypes for about 60% of the 666 donors were used in a later genetic analysis, which treated that subset as a discovery cohort. Class I and class II HLA loci were covered by the typing at four-digit resolution. Among roughly 400 genotyped donors of the cohort, an average of 235,054 unique TCR beta nucleotide sequences were sequenced per donor, around 20% of them non-productive. The study aimed to test whether signatures of past pathogen exposure could be identified by cataloging public T cell receptors.

Libraries were constructed by the immunoSEQ multiplex PCR assay. The multiplex PCR relied on a mix of 60 forward primers for TCR Vbeta segments and 13 reverse primers for TCR Jbeta segments. The CDR3 region of rearranged TCR beta genes was amplified from genomic DNA by a multiplex PCR assay. The amplified TCR beta libraries were sequenced on the Illumina HiSeq System as 87-base-pair reads. In the original analysis: Across the 500 to 850 repertoires, a later analysis counted tens of millions of unique TCR beta chains, roughly 11 million of which were shared by at least two donors. To remove PCR and sequencing errors, raw reads were error-corrected and collapsed into unique sequences using a nearest-neighbor algorithm that merged closely related sequences. V, D and J gene segments were assigned by aligning CDR3 sequences to IMGT reference sequences. For a sequence to be retained, a match of at least six nucleotides to both a V gene segment and a J gene segment was required. Rearrangements were called productive when the CDR3 lacked stop codons and stayed in frame with V and J; all others were non-productive. Following IMGT convention, CDR3 was defined as the stretch from the second conserved V-encoded cysteine up to the conserved J-encoded phenylalanine. The earlier analysis of a few hundred of the donors excluded any sequence lacking an unambiguous match to a single V gene segment. An earlier analysis of 500 to 600 of the donors classified V segments as functional when productive rearrangements were above 56.7% and as segregating when the standard deviation between donors was above 5%. A statistical classification framework was built for diagnosing cytomegalovirus status from the catalog of TCR beta chain sequences. V and J gene assignment, in a later analysis, came from comparing TCR nucleotide sequences with IMGT/GENE-DB human TR gene sequences. A later analysis assigned CDR3 sequences and most-parsimonious VDJ recombination scenarios with the TCRdist pipeline. A later analysis defined each TCR beta chain by its CDR3 amino acid sequence plus V-gene family, and excluded reads lacking a unique V-gene family. A later analysis removed 592 highly shared, low-generation-probability nucleotide sequences to deal with suspected cross-contamination and a sequencing artifact. For each public chain, a later analysis derived a clonal expansion index from normalized ranks of inferred template counts within each repertoire. A later analysis computed generation probabilities with a VDJ recombination model fitted to out-of-frame rearrangements, and checked the results against IGoR. In a later analysis, hypergeometric tests were used to score TCR-TCR, TCR-HLA and TCR-CMV co-occurrence, with a repertoire-size bias correction applied to TCR pairs. To estimate false discovery rates, a later analysis permuted the HLA or CMV assignments 20 times. In a later analysis, co-occurring TCRs were grouped using DBSCAN, with TCRdist sequence similarity added in when clustering inside HLA-allele-positive subsets. Co-occurrence clustering excluded repertoires with fewer than 30,000 or more than 120,000 public chains, plus five with anomalous nucleotide sharing. The source is immuneACCESS, and TCRdb retained only in-frame sequences with V and J called. Part of the clones is not carried over; for the studies checked, unresolved V genes explain less than half of this, and the remainder is unexplained. V, J and clone size are those of that table, while D and trimming were read from the DNA. This sample has roughly 150,000 clones in its table, and roughly 85% of those were observed once. 1.7% of the sample goes to the ten largest clones.

Points the paper makes about the study in general: According to a later analysis, TCR association rates differed among HLA loci, with DRB1 alleles showing the most associated TCRs and HLA-C alleles showing the fewest. It was suggested by the authors that the approach could potentially be generalized to other disease states and immunological phenotypes. According to a later analysis, most CMV-associated TCR beta chains appeared to be HLA-restricted, and the HLA associations seemed to be driven largely by CMV exposure. The 87-base-pair reads could not distinguish some IMGT-functional V segments, including TRBV6-2 and TRBV6-3, so those segments were excluded. In this cohort, only TCR beta chains were sequenced, and detectable features were limited by the absence of alpha or paired-chain data. A further reported finding was that TCR beta sequences accurately predicted the HLA-A and HLA-B alleles for most subjects in the first cohort. Most TCR sequences were seen in very few donors, while some public TCRs were found in many individuals. Assigning TCR associations to individual alleles was difficult when HLA alleles, especially DR and DQ, strongly co-occurred. The only immune exposure information available for the cohort was CMV serostatus. HLA typing was unavailable for some donors at each locus, so association tests used only the typed subset. In a later genetic analysis, a missense DCLRE1C variant was associated with V-gene and J-gene trimming of TCR beta chains, and the association was replicated in an independent cohort. At a false discovery rate of 0.05, a later analysis linked under 20,000 TCR beta sequences to specific HLA alleles. Linkage disequilibrium might explain the correlated functional status among segregating V segments, but an unknown experimental factor could not be ruled out. Because counts were too low, around 18 rarely observed V segments, including chromosome 9 orphons, were left out of the earlier analysis of approximately 580 of the donors. Compared with equally common non-associated chains, HLA-associated TCR beta chains in a later analysis were more clonally expanded and had lower generation probabilities. A group of highly shared sequence variants was considered likely to be a technical artifact of the sequencing pipeline. A later analysis reported that several top co-occurrence clusters appeared linked to parvovirus B19, influenza, CMV and Epstein-Barr virus. In vitro tests confirmed that three of the cytomegalovirus-associated TCR beta chains recognize cytomegalovirus antigens. The study gave a list of about 150 TCR beta chains associated with cytomegalovirus. The classifier was reported to diagnose cytomegalovirus status with high specificity and sensitivity in both the original and validation cohorts. The presence/absence analyses assumed that sequencing depth was roughly uniform across donors, and that assumption may not be true. In an earlier analysis of about 540 of the donors, most TCR beta V segments were observed in productive rearrangements about 87% or about 30% of the time, broadly matching IMGT annotations. Compared with the roughly 670-donor mean, donors in an Asian-associated ancestry cluster had fewer N-insertions in productive TCRs, according to a later genetic analysis.

The cohort comprised 550 to 700 healthy bone marrow donors. All cohort members were sampled while nominally healthy, although unrecorded immune exposures were likely present. The donor was CMV seronegative and was included in the group of a few hundred seronegative cohort members. Each donor provided a peripheral blood sample, and peripheral blood mononuclear cells were used for TCR beta sequencing. Genomic DNA extraction from the blood cell samples was performed with the Qiagen DNeasy Blood Extraction Kit. Reading from cysteine to phenylalanine, the CDR3 counts 14 amino acids. The entry retains the CDR3 DNA only, 42 bases that are in frame from base 1. Cut back by 7 bases and 4 bases, the V and J ends lie 17 bases apart. Looking up the germline V gene yields CDR1 MNHNS and CDR2 SASEGT. In its sample, this clone was seen once. The target of this receptor is not known. Nothing much larger sits one base from this clone, and base qualities are not available.

The sequence was collected from a woman aged 25 to 39 in good health and CMV-seronegative. Sequenced input: PBMCs. The chain employs TRBV6-1 and TRBJ2-7, with a tentative D gene TRBD2 over 7 matching bases. The nucleotide sequence reads as follows: TGTGCCAGCATTGCCCCCGGGGGGCGGTACGAGCAGTACTTC. Translated, this is CASIAPGGRYEQYF.